Following are 23 T cell receptor beta chains from one sample sequenced in a study of cytomegalovirus exposure and HLA in healthy donors (dated by TCRdb to 2017 to 2019). The library was produced with the immunoSEQ multiplex PCR assay. The multiplex PCR relied on a mix of 60 forward primers for TCR Vbeta segments and 13 reverse primers for TCR Jbeta segments. In TCRdb, the immuneACCESS table is reduced to in-frame sequences with V and J assigned. These tables do not hold every clone; where another copy was compared, an unresolved V gene accounts for under half, and the others remain unexplained. The table for this sample lists more than 150,000 clones; roughly 82% of them were counted only once. Roughly 2.6% of the sample is taken by the ten largest. The specimen was PBMCs. The source of these receptors is a woman aged 50 to 65 in good health and CMV-seropositive.

The genes are TRBV5-1 and TRBJ2-5, with TRBD2 matching over 8 bases. This CDR3 spans 14 amino acids. Per germline, CDR1 SGHRS and CDR2 YFSETQ. V gave up 4 bases and J gave up 5 bases; unmatched junction bases: 7. The CDR3 DNA sequence: TGCGCCAGCAGCCGGGAGGGGGGCCGGGAGACCCAGTACTTC. Translation: CASSREGGRETQYF.

The chain has TRBV19 and TRBJ2-3; D is perhaps TRBD1 (5 bases). The V end was cut by 3 bases, the J end by 3 bases, with 13 bases between. Germline lookup yields CDR1 LNHDA and CDR2 SQIVND (reference sequence). CDR3 length equals 15 residues. CDR3: CASSIEARGTDTQYF. The CDR3 region has the DNA TGTGCCAGTAGTATTGAGGCTAGGGGTACAGATACGCAGTATTTT.

The chain couples TRBV19 to TRBJ2-5; no clear D. Trimming shortened V by 3 bases and J by 1 base, and 6 bases separated the two germline ends. This CDR3 comprises 13 residues. Germline V gene lookup returns CDR1 LNHDA and CDR2 SQIVND (reference sequence). CDR3 in DNA: TGTGCCAGTAGTATCCGTCTCCAAGAGACCCAGTACTTC. It is translated as CASSIRLQETQYF.

The chain links TRBV6-6 to TRBJ1-2; D unresolved. V dropped 6 bases and J dropped 4 bases, with 6 bases sitting between them. The CDR3 is made up of 11 amino acids. Per the germline V gene, CDR1 is MNHNY and CDR2 is SVGAGI (reference sequence). The CDR3 region has the DNA TGTGCCAGCAGGCCTAGCTATGGCTACACCTTC. Translating gives CASRPSYGYTF.

This clone was detected only once. This sample also contains other DNA sequences that code for the same CDR3. The chain carries TRBV2 and TRBJ1-1; 7 bases align to TRBD1. CDR1 and CDR2 from the germline V gene are SNHLY and FYNNEI. The V and J ends lost 6 bases and 0 bases, in that order; junction bases with no gene match: 1. The CDR3 is 13 amino acids. The CDR3 reads CASRDRLNTEAFF. The CDR3 DNA sequence: TGTGCCAGCAGGGACAGGCTGAACACTGAAGCTTTCTTT.

CDR3 loop: CASSQEVTGSRQYF. In nucleotides, the CDR3 is TGCGCCAGCAGCCAAGAAGTTACAGGCTCGCGGCAGTACTTC. The J gene is TRBJ2-7, the V gene TRBV4-3; TRBD1 is a possible D gene (5 bases). V lost 0 bases and J lost 9, with 15 bases in between. There are 14 residues in the CDR3. CDR1 and CDR2 from the germline V gene are LGHNA and YSLEER.

This chain connects TRBV4-3 to TRBJ2-7; D not resolved. Germline lookup yields CDR1 LGHNA and CDR2 YSLEER. The length of the CDR3 is 11 residues. Trimming left V 0 bases short and J 6 bases short, with 3 bases between. CDR3 loop: CASSQDLEQYF. The CDR3 DNA reads TGCGCCAGCAGCCAAGATCTCGAGCAGTACTTC.

This rearrangement joins TRBV5-4 to TRBJ2-7, with 7 bases fitting TRBD2. The V gene's germline CDR1 is SGHNT and CDR2 YYREEE (reference sequence). Germline trimming cut 1 base from V and 6 bases from J; bases unmatched to any gene: 7. There are 14 residues in the CDR3. CDR3 amino acids: CASSLRYGGTEQYF. The CDR3 nucleotides read TGTGCCAGCAGCTTGCGCTACGGGGGGACCGAGCAGTACTTC.

V usage is TRBV19 and J usage is TRBJ2-2; D remains ambiguous. The germline V gene has CDR1 LNHDA and CDR2 SQIVND (reference sequence). The V end lost 5 bases, the J end lost 5 bases, and 12 bases lay between the germline ends. The CDR3 loop spans 14 amino acids. CDR3 DNA sequence: TGTGCCAGTAGTGCGACACTCTTAACCGGGGAGCTGTTTTTT. This sequence encodes CASSATLLTGELFF.

This sequence joins TRBV5-4 and TRBJ2-3; D uncertain. The CDR3 runs 14 residues. Looked up from germline, CDR1 is SGHNT and CDR2 is YYREEE (reference sequence). The V end lost 4 bases, the J end lost 0 bases, and 9 bases lay between the germline ends. In DNA form, the CDR3 reads TGTGCCAGCAGCCGATTTACTAGCACAGATACGCAGTATTTT. This translates into CASSRFTSTDTQYF.

J is TRBJ2-5 and V is TRBV10-3; TRBD2 agrees at 10 bases. In germline, CDR1 is ENHRY, CDR2 SYGVKD. The V gene end was trimmed by 0 bases and the J gene end by 5 bases; junction bases not matched to a gene: 9. The CDR3 sequence is 17 residues long. The CDR3 sequence: CAISESLAGGLGETQYF. The CDR3 nucleotides read TGTGCCATCAGTGAGTCGTTAGCGGGGGGCCTTGGGGAGACCCAGTACTTC.

V and J are TRBV7-2 and TRBJ1-4; D uncertain. Looked up from germline, CDR1 is SGHTA and CDR2 is FQGNSA. This CDR3 spans 15 amino acids. Trimming removed 2 bases from V and 6 bases from J, with 13 bases in between. The CDR3 DNA is TGTGCCAGCAGCTTAACAGCATTCTCCTATGAAAAACTGTTTTTT. Translating it yields CASSLTAFSYEKLFF.

A note on this clone: At one end the junction does not follow the germline gene, possibly because of a read error. The chain couples TRBV7-9 to TRBJ1-5, with D unresolved. Looked up from germline, CDR1 is SEHNR and CDR2 is FQNEAQ (reference sequence). The CDR3 has 13 amino acids. The CDR3, as DNA: TGTGCCAGCAGCTTAGCGGGCAATCAGCTCCAGCATTTC. This gives the protein CASSLAGNQLQHF.

For the CDR3, the DNA is TGTGCCAGCAGCTTAGGACTTGAGACCACTGAAGCTTTCTTT. Translated, it gives CASSLGLETTEAFF. The rearrangement links TRBV7-8 to TRBJ1-1; unclear D gene. V lost 1 base and J lost 4, with 10 bases in between. The CDR3 consists of 14 residues. Germline-derived CDR1 and CDR2 are SGHVS and FQNEAQ.

The chain is built from TRBV6-5 and TRBJ2-1; D is perhaps TRBD2 (5 bases). CDR3 size: 13 residues. The germline gives CDR1 MNHEY, CDR2 SVGAGI. Trimming cost V 8 bases and J 6 bases, with 14 bases left between them. The CDR3 DNA sequence: TGTGCCAGCGAGGGCTCCCTAACCAATGAGCAGTTCTTC. Encoded protein: CASEGSLTNEQFF.

In regard to this clone: Other DNA sequences in this sample translate to the same CDR3. The chain joins TRBV4-1 to TRBJ1-6; TRBD1 might be the D (5 bases). The CDR3 sequence is 14 residues long. CDR1 MGHRA and CDR2 YSYEKL come from the germline V gene. V lost 3 bases, J lost 4 bases, and 7 bases lay in between. CDR3: CASSHDSYNSPLHF. The DNA for the CDR3 is TGCGCCAGCAGCCACGACAGTTATAATTCACCCCTCCACTTT.

This chain joins TRBV19 and TRBJ1-5; 8 bases line up with TRBD1. The V segment lost 7 bases and the J segment 4 bases; nucleotides outside the gene matches: 9. Germline CDR1 reads LNHDA; CDR2 reads SQIVND (reference sequence). This CDR3 region has 15 residues. The CDR3 coding sequence is TGTGCCAGTACCGGACAGGGAATGTTGAATCAGCCCCAGCATTTT. Translated, it gives CASTGQGMLNQPQHF. The full variable domain, its missing parts supplied by reference TRBV19 and TRBJ1-5, is DGGITQSPKYLFRKEGQNVTLSCEQNLNHDAMYWYRQDPGQGLRLIYYSQIVNDFQKGDIAEGYSVSREKKESFPLTVTSAQKNPTAFYLCASTGQGMLNQPQHFGDGTRLSIL.

This chain uses TRBV28 with TRBJ2-7, with 7 nucleotides matching TRBD1. Germline assignment: CDR1 MDHEN and CDR2 SYDVKM. J was trimmed by 2 bases and V by 7 bases; bases with no gene match: 5. The length of the CDR3 is 13 residues. CDR3 DNA: TGTGCCAGCACCCCGGGACAGCCCTACGAGCAGTACTTC. It specifies CASTPGQPYEQYF.

The V and J genes are TRBV19 and TRBJ2-3; 10 bases are shared with TRBD2. The CDR3 runs 16 residues. Trimming cost V 4 bases and J 1 base; bases outside gene matches: 5. Germline CDR1 LNHDA, CDR2 SQIVND (reference sequence). The CDR3 region is CASSTLLAGGTDTQYF. CDR3 nucleotide sequence: TGTGCCAGTAGTACCCTCCTAGCGGGGGGCACAGATACGCAGTATTTT.

V is TRBV4-3 and J is TRBJ2-2; D possibly corresponds to TRBD2 (5 bases). The germline gives CDR1 LGHNA, CDR2 YSLEER. The CDR3 runs 16 residues. Trimming removed 0 bases at V and 1 base at J, with 9 bases between. CDR3 loop: CASSQESGVNTGELFF. The CDR3 DNA reads as TGCGCCAGCAGCCAAGAATCCGGGGTGAACACCGGGGAGCTGTTTTTT.

The V call is TRBV9, the J call TRBJ2-3, with D maybe TRBD2 (6 bases). The CDR3 contains 16 residues. V was pared by 0 bases and J by 0 bases, with 11 bases between. Per the germline V gene, CDR1 is SGDLS and CDR2 is YYNGEE. CDR3 nucleotide sequence: TGTGCCAGCAGCGTAGCTACCGGGGGTAGCACAGATACGCAGTATTTT. It is translated as CASSVATGGSTDTQYF. The whole variable domain, filled in from reference TRBV9 and TRBJ2-3, reads DSGVTQTPKHLITATGQRVTLRCSPRSGDLSVYWYQQSLDQGLQFLIQYYNGEERAKGNILERFSAQQFPDLHSELNLSSLELGDSALYFCASSVATGGSTDTQYFGPGTRLTVL.

This sequence joins TRBV6-6 and TRBJ2-2; D is undetermined. V was trimmed by 0 bases and J by 7 bases, leaving 6 bases between them. Germline V CDR1 and CDR2: MNHNY, SVGAGI (reference sequence). This CDR3 is built from 13 residues. CDR3 residues: CASSYSIGGELFF. The DNA of the CDR3 is TGTGCCAGCAGTTACTCGATCGGCGGGGAGCTGTTTTTT.

In this sample, this clone turned up a few times. The V gene is TRBV28, the J gene TRBJ1-6, with D tentatively TRBD1 (6 bases). Trimming left V 6 bases short and J 7 bases short, with 19 bases between. Germline V gene data show CDR1 as MDHEN and CDR2 as SYDVKM. This CDR3 is 16 amino acids long. CDR3 amino acids: CASSLPWRGRNSPLHF. The CDR3 DNA sequence: TGTGCCAGCAGCCTCCCGTGGCGGGGGCGGAATTCACCCCTCCACTTT.